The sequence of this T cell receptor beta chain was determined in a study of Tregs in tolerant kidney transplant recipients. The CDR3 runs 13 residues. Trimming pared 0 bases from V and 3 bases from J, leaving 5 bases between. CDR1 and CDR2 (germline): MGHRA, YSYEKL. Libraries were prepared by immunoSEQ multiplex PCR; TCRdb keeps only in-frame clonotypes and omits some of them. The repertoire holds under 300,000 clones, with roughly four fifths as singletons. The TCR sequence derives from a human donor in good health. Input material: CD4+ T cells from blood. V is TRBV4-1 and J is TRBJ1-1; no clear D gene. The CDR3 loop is CASSQEGYTEAFF. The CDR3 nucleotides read TGCGCCAGCAGCCAAGAGGGGTACACTGAAGCTTTCTTT.